The 27 T cell receptor beta chains given below trace back to one sample, sequenced in a study of long-term antiretroviral therapy in people with HIV. The assay, immunoSEQ v3.0, was run at survey level. TCRdb's table, derived via immunoSEQ multiplex PCR, lists solely in-frame clones and lacks some. The repertoire consists of under 25,000 clones, with around 82% occurring once and the leading ten covering around 5%. The specimen was unsorted PBMCs, collected 0.5 years after starting antiretroviral therapy. These receptors were collected from a woman in her thirties or forties with HIV.

This chain joins TRBV15 and TRBJ2-3; D gene ambiguous. The CDR3 has 15 amino acids. From germline, CDR1 is LNHNV and CDR2 YYDKDF (reference sequence). Trimming removed 1 base from V and 2 bases from J, with 10 bases in between. CDR3 protein: CATSRGTSLTDTQYF. The CDR3 DNA reads as TGTGCCACCAGCAGAGGGACCAGTCTCACAGATACGCAGTATTTT.

This chain connects TRBV4-1 to TRBJ2-3; no firm D call. The CDR3 runs 15 residues. Germline values: CDR1 MGHRA, CDR2 YSYEKL. The V end lost 0 bases, the J end lost 2 bases, and 9 bases lay between the germline ends. The CDR3 coding sequence is TGCGCCAGCAGCCAAGACGCAGCCCCCACAGATACGCAGTATTTT. This encodes CASSQDAAPTDTQYF.

This clone appeared a single time. The chain combines TRBV13 with TRBJ1-1; TRBD1 matches at 7 bases. CDR1 and CDR2 from the germline V gene are PRHDT and FYEKMQ (reference sequence). V lost 2 bases and J lost 5; bases outside the gene matches: 11. The CDR3 contains 16 residues. The CDR3 protein is CASSLMTTGVGTEAFF. CDR3 bases: TGTGCCAGCAGCTTAATGACTACAGGGGTAGGTACTGAAGCTTTCTTT.

The CDR3 sequence is CASSHSRRVGEQYF. The CDR3 coding sequence is TGTGCCAGCAGCCATTCCCGTCGGGTGGGGGAGCAGTACTTC. This chain joins TRBV7-9 and TRBJ2-7, with no clear D. Germline CDR1 SEHNR, CDR2 FQNEAQ (reference sequence). V shed 5 bases and J shed 7 bases, with 18 bases lying between them. The CDR3 covers 14 residues.

The chain employs TRBV27 and TRBJ2-3; TRBD2 is a possible D gene (8 bases). The CDR3 contains 17 residues. V shed 3 bases and J shed 0 bases, with 16 bases lying between them. From germline, CDR1 is MNHEY and CDR2 SMNVEV (reference sequence). CDR3 region: CASSLGQRGPSTDTQYF. The CDR3, as DNA: TGTGCCAGCAGTTTGGGACAGCGGGGGCCTAGCACAGATACGCAGTATTTT.

This rearrangement joins TRBV30 to TRBJ1-1, with TRBD1 identical over 7 bases. J lost 1 base, V lost 3 bases, and 5 bases had no gene match. Germline V CDR1 and CDR2: GTSNPN, SVGIG (reference sequence). This CDR3 is built from 14 residues. CDR3 nucleotides: TGTGCCTGGAGGTACAGGGGCCGGAACACTGAAGCTTTCTTT. Translated: CAWRYRGRNTEAFF. The variable domain in full, with the rest retrieved from reference TRBV30 and TRBJ1-1, is SQTIHQWPATLVQPVGSPLSLECTVEGTSNPNLYWYRQAAGRGLQLLFYSVGIGQISSEVPQNLSASRPQDRQFILSSKKLLLSDSGFYLCAWRYRGRNTEAFFGQGTRLTVV.

V and J are TRBV5-6 and TRBJ2-7, with a weak D call TRBD2 (5 bases). The CDR3 length is 12 residues. The V end lost 7 bases, the J end lost 7 bases, and 15 bases lay between the germline ends. CDR1 is SGHDT and CDR2 is YYEEEE in the germline V gene. CDR3 coding DNA: TGTGCCAGCGAGCTTTCTTCGGGGGAGCAGTACTTC. It is translated as CASELSSGEQYF. The variable domain in full, with the rest retrieved from reference TRBV5-6 and TRBJ2-7, is DAGVTQSPTHLIKTRGQQVTLRCSPKSGHDTVSWYQQALGQGPQFIFQYYEEEERQRGNFPDRFSGHQFPNYSSELNVNALLLGDSALYLCASELSSGEQYFGPGTRLTVT.

This clone is a singleton in its sample. Here the CDR3 reads CARVRVGGTEAFF. The CDR3 region has the DNA TGTGCCCGTGTCAGGGTGGGGGGGACTGAAGCTTTCTTT. The rearrangement links TRBV30 to TRBJ1-1; the D gene is possibly TRBD1 (5 bases). V was cut by 8 bases and J by 5 bases, with 18 bases left in between. Germline CDR1 reads GTSNPN; CDR2 reads SVGIG (reference sequence). CDR3 length: 13 amino acids.

The gene calls are TRBV19 and TRBJ1-3; the D is unclear. Deletions cut 11 bases from V and 4 bases from J, with 15 bases between. CDR1 is LNHDA and CDR2 is SQIVND in the germline V gene (reference sequence). The CDR3 covers 13 residues. CDR3: CASKREKGNTIYF. The CDR3 DNA reads as TGTGCCTCCAAGAGAGAAAAAGGAAACACCATATATTTT.

The DNA of the CDR3 is TGTGCCAGCAGGCGGGACCACCCCGGGGAGCTGTTTTTT. This sequence encodes CASRRDHPGELFF. The chain couples TRBV2 to TRBJ2-2, with D tentatively TRBD2 (6 bases). CDR3 length: 13 amino acids. The V gene lost 6 bases and the J gene lost 6 bases, with 11 bases spanning the gap. From germline, CDR1 is SNHLY and CDR2 FYNNEI.

The chain couples TRBV18 to TRBJ2-5; no reliable D call. This CDR3 region has 13 residues. Germline lookup yields CDR1 KGHSH and CDR2 LQKENI. The V gene lost 3 bases and the J gene lost 0 bases, with 5 bases spanning the gap. This chain's CDR3 is CASSPRDQETQYF. The CDR3, as DNA: TGTGCCAGCTCACCTAGGGACCAAGAGACCCAGTACTTC.

This clone has just a few counts. V gene TRBV10-3 combines with J gene TRBJ2-2; 8 bases match TRBD1. There are 16 residues in the CDR3. CDR1 ENHRY and CDR2 SYGVKD come from the germline V gene. V lost 3 bases and J lost 0; bases outside the gene matches: 3. CDR3 bases: TGTGCCATCAGTGACCGGACAGGGCCGAACACCGGGGAGCTGTTTTTT. It yields the protein CAISDRTGPNTGELFF.

This chain joins TRBV6-5 and TRBJ2-1; perhaps TRBD2 as D (6 bases). Germline CDR1 reads MNHEY; CDR2 reads SVGAGI. V was shortened by 2 bases and J by 7 bases, with 9 bases between the two germline ends. The CDR3 sequence is 13 residues long. CDR3 amino acids: CASSYPGANEQFF. The CDR3 DNA reads TGTGCCAGCAGTTACCCGGGAGCTAATGAGCAGTTCTTC.

This clone occurred once. The chain recombines TRBV5-1 with TRBJ2-3, with a possible D match to TRBD2 (6 bases). The V gene lost 4 bases and the J gene lost 1 base, with 16 bases spanning the gap. The CDR3 contains 16 residues. Per the germline V gene, CDR1 is SGHRS and CDR2 is YFSETQ. The DNA of the CDR3 is TGCGCCAGCAGCGAAGTCGGGGGAAGAGGCACAGATACGCAGTATTTT. It specifies CASSEVGGRGTDTQYF.

The V call is TRBV7-6, the J call TRBJ2-5; D may be TRBD1 or TRBD2 (7 bases each). V lost 2 bases to trimming and J lost 1 base, with 14 bases between them. Germline assignment: CDR1 SGHVS and CDR2 FNYEAQ. The CDR3 covers 16 residues. CDR3 protein: CASSLRGGGVQETQYF. In DNA form, the CDR3 reads TGTGCCAGCAGCTTAAGGGGAGGGGGCGTCCAAGAGACCCAGTACTTC.

This chain joins TRBV4-3 and TRBJ2-3; a possible D gene is TRBD2 (5 bases). The V and J ends lost 0 bases and 5 bases respectively, with 6 bases between them. CDR3 length: 13 residues. The V gene's germline CDR1 is LGHNA and CDR2 YSLEER. The CDR3: CASSQDREDTQYF. The DNA for the CDR3 is TGCGCCAGCAGCCAAGATCGGGAAGATACGCAGTATTTT.

The chain carries TRBV7-6 and TRBJ2-3; 8 bases map to TRBD2. Trimming at V came to 1 base and at J to 4 bases, leaving 1 base not matched to a gene. Germline assignment: CDR1 SGHVS and CDR2 FNYEAQ. The CDR3 sequence is 14 residues long. CDR3 loop: CASSLGGGSDTQYF. DNA for the CDR3: TGTGCCAGCAGCTTAGGCGGGGGGTCAGATACGCAGTATTTT.

The chain links TRBV27 to TRBJ1-2, with TRBD1 matching over 9 bases. Trimming removed 5 bases from V and 4 bases from J; junction bases left unmatched: 8. The CDR3 sequence is 15 residues long. CDR1 is MNHEY and CDR2 is SMNVEV in the germline V gene (reference sequence). CDR3 amino acids: CASSLSRDRVYGYTF. CDR3 sequence (DNA): TGTGCCAGCAGTCTTTCCCGGGACAGGGTCTATGGCTACACCTTC.

The J gene is TRBJ2-7, the V gene TRBV5-4; 9 bases fit TRBD1. This CDR3 region has 15 residues. From germline, CDR1 is SGHNT and CDR2 YYREEE (reference sequence). The V gene end was trimmed by 5 bases and the J gene end by 7 bases; junction bases not matched to a gene: 13. DNA of the CDR3: TGTGCCAGCAGAAAACCGGGACAGGGAGTGGAAGAGCAGTACTTC. This gives the protein CASRKPGQGVEEQYF. The full variable domain, rest sourced from reference TRBV5-4 and TRBJ2-7, is ETGVTQSPTHLIKTRGQQVTLRCSSQSGHNTVSWYQQALGQGPQFIFQYYREEENGRGNFPPRFSGLQFPNYSSELNVNALELDDSALYLCASRKPGQGVEEQYFGPGTRLTVT.

V gene TRBV28 combines with J gene TRBJ2-7, with 8 bases fitting TRBD1. V lost 1 base, J lost 5 bases, and 7 bases stayed unmatched. The CDR3 totals 15 residues. In germline, CDR1 is MDHEN, CDR2 SYDVKM. The CDR3 protein is CASSLSRTGQHEQYF. DNA of the CDR3: TGTGCCAGCAGTTTATCAAGGACAGGGCAGCACGAGCAGTACTTC.

The genes are TRBV7-9 and TRBJ2-3; maybe TRBD1 (6 bases). This CDR3 has 17 residues. Germline V gives CDR1 SEHNR, CDR2 FQNEAQ (reference sequence). V was shortened by 6 bases and J by 1 base, with 20 bases between the two germline ends. CDR3 DNA: TGTGCCAGCAGGTCCAAACCGGGACAACGAGGCACAGATACGCAGTATTTT. Amino acids: CASRSKPGQRGTDTQYF. The variable domain in full, with the rest retrieved from reference TRBV7-9 and TRBJ2-3, is DTGVSQNPRHKITKRGQNVTFRCDPISEHNRLYWYRQTLGQGPEFLTYFQNEAQLEKSRLLSDRFSAERPKGSFSTLEIQRTEQGDSAMYLCASRSKPGQRGTDTQYFGPGTRLTVL.

The V call is TRBV9, the J call TRBJ1-1, with TRBD1 matching over 9 bases. Per germline, CDR1 SGDLS and CDR2 YYNGEE. This CDR3 is built from 13 residues. V shed 3 bases, J shed 8 bases, and the junction held 5 bases outside the gene matches. The CDR3, as DNA: TGTGCCAGCAGCGAGGGGACAGGGAAGGAAGCTTTCTTT. It encodes CASSEGTGKEAFF. Complete variable domain (other parts from reference TRBV9 and TRBJ1-1): DSGVTQTPKHLITATGQRVTLRCSPRSGDLSVYWYQQSLDQGLQFLIQYYNGEERAKGNILERFSAQQFPDLHSELNLSSLELGDSALYFCASSEGTGKEAFFGQGTRLTVV.

The V gene is TRBV28, the J gene TRBJ1-2; D remains ambiguous. There are 14 residues in the CDR3. Trimming took 1 base from V and 3 from J, leaving 9 bases between them. Germline-derived CDR1 and CDR2 are MDHEN and SYDVKM. The CDR3 sequence is CASSLSRQYYGYTF. Here the CDR3 DNA reads TGTGCCAGCAGTTTATCGAGGCAGTACTATGGCTACACCTTC.

The chain uses TRBV5-6 and TRBJ2-1; D may be TRBD2 (6 bases). Trimming shortened V by 0 bases and J by 10 bases, and 14 bases separated the two germline ends. CDR3 size: 14 residues. The V gene's germline CDR1 is SGHDT and CDR2 YYEEEE. The CDR3 region has the DNA TGTGCCAGCAGCTTGGTCGGGGGACTGGGGGAGCAGTTCTTC. Translated: CASSLVGGLGEQFF.

CDR3 nucleotides: TGTGCCAGCAGCCCACTAGCGGGGGGGTACAATGAGCAGTTCTTC. Translated, it gives CASSPLAGGYNEQFF. The rearrangement uses TRBV7-2 and TRBJ2-1; 13 nucleotides match TRBD2. V gave up 5 bases and J gave up 4 bases; unmatched junction bases: 2. The CDR3 has 15 amino acids. Germline V gene data show CDR1 as SGHTA and CDR2 as FQGNSA. The complete variable domain, with remaining parts taken from reference TRBV7-2 and TRBJ2-1, reads GAGVSQSPSNKVTEKGKDVELRCDPISGHTALYWYRQSLGQGLEFLIYFQGNSAPDKSGLPSDRFSAERTGGSVSTLTIQRTQQEDSAVYLCASSPLAGGYNEQFFGPGTRLTVL.

V gene TRBV5-1 combines with J gene TRBJ2-7; perhaps D is TRBD1 or TRBD2 (5 bases each). The CDR3 is made up of 12 amino acids. The V and J ends lost 3 bases and 3 bases respectively, with 7 bases between them. Germline V CDR1 and CDR2: SGHRS, YFSETQ. CDR3 protein: CASSWDGYEQYF. Here the CDR3 DNA reads TGCGCCAGCAGCTGGGACGGCTACGAGCAGTACTTC.

The chain uses TRBV7-9 and TRBJ2-7; D is undetermined. CDR3 length: 13 amino acids. The germline V gene has CDR1 SEHNR and CDR2 FQNEAQ (reference sequence). The V and J ends lost 1 base and 3 bases respectively, with 7 bases between them. This chain's CDR3 is CASSLGLHYEQYF. The DNA for the CDR3 is TGTGCCAGCAGCTTAGGACTCCACTACGAGCAGTACTTC.